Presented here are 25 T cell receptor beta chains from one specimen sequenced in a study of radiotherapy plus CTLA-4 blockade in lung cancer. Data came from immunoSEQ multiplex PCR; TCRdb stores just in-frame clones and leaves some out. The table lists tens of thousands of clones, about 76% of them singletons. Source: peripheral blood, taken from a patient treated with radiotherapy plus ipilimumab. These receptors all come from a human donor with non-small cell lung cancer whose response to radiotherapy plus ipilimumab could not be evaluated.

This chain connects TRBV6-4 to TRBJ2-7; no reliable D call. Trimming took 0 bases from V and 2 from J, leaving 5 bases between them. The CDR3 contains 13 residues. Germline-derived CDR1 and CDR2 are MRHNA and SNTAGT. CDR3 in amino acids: CASSDSSAYEQYF. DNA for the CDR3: TGTGCCAGCAGTGACTCGAGTGCCTACGAGCAGTACTTC.

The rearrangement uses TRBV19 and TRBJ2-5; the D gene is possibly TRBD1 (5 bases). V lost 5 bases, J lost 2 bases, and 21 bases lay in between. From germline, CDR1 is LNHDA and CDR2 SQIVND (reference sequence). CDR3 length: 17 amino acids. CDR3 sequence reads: CASSSPRGNENQETQYF. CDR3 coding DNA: TGTGCCAGTAGTTCGCCTAGGGGTAACGAAAATCAAGAGACCCAGTACTTC.

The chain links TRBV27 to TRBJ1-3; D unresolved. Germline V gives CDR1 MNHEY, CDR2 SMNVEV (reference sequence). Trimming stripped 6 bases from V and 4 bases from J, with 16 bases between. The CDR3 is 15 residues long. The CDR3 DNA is TGTGCCAGCAGCAGCGGGCGGGCGGGCGGAAACACCATATATTTT. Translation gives CASSSGRAGGNTIYF.

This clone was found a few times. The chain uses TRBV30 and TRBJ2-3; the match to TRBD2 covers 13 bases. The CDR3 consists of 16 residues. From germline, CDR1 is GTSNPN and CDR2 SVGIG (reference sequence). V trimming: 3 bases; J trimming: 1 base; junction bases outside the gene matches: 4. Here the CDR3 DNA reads TGTGCCTGGAGACTAGCGGGAGGGCCGGGCACAGATACGCAGTATTTT. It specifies CAWRLAGGPGTDTQYF. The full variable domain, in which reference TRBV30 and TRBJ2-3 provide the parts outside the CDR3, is SQTIHQWPATLVQPVGSPLSLECTVEGTSNPNLYWYRQAAGRGLQLLFYSVGIGQISSEVPQNLSASRPQDRQFILSSKKLLLSDSGFYLCAWRLAGGPGTDTQYFGPGTRLTVL.

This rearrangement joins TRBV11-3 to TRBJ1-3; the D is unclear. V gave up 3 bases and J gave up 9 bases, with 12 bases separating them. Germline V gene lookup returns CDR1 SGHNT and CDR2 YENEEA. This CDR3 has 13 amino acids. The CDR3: CASSLGGGGTIYF. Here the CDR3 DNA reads TGTGCCAGCAGCTTGGGCGGTGGAGGCACCATATATTTT.

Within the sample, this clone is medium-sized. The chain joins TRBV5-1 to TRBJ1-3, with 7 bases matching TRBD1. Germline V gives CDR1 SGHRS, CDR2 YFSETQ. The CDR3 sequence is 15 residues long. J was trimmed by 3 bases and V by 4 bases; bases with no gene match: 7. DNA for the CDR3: TGCGCCAGCAGCCAAGGATGGACAGGTGGAAACACCATATATTTT. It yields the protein CASSQGWTGGNTIYF.

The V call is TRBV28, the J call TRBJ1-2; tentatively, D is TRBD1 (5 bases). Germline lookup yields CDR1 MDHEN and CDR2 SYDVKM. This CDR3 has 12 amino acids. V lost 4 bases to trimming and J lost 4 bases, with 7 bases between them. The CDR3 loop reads CASSSRVYGYTF. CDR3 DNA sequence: TGTGCCAGCAGTTCCAGGGTCTATGGCTACACCTTC.

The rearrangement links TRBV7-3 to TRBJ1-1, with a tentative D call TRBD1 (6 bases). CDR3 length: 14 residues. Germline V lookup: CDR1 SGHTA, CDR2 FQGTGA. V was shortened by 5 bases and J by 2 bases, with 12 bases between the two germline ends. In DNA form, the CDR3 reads TGTGCCAGCAGCGCACAGGGAACCAACACTGAAGCTTTCTTT. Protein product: CASSAQGTNTEAFF.

CDR3 loop: CASSLSLRVAGGRPYEQYF. In nucleotides, the CDR3 is TGCGCCAGCAGCCTCTCGCTTCGGGTAGCGGGAGGGCGCCCCTACGAGCAGTACTTC. This chain uses TRBV5-1 with TRBJ2-7; 11 bases align to TRBD2. The ends lost 4 bases at V and 2 bases at J; junction bases unmatched: 17. The V gene's germline CDR1 is SGHRS and CDR2 YFSETQ. CDR3 size: 19 residues. The variable domain in full, completed from reference TRBV5-1 and TRBJ2-7, reads KAGVTQTPRYLIKTRGQQVTLSCSPISGHRSVSWYQQTPGQGLQFLFEYFSETQRNKGNFPGRFSGRQFSNSRSEMNVSTLELGDSALYLCASSLSLRVAGGRPYEQYFGPGTRLTVT.

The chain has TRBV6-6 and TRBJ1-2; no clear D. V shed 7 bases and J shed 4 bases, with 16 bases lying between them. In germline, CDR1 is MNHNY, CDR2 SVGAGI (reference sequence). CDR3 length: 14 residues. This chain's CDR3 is CASTPGGEFYGYTF. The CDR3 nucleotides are TGTGCCAGCACCCCAGGAGGAGAGTTCTATGGCTACACCTTC.

The CDR3 spells CASSIGWGVDRSDTQYF. CDR3 DNA sequence: TGTGCCAGTAGTATAGGGTGGGGAGTAGATCGGTCTGATACGCAGTATTTT. The rearrangement links TRBV19 to TRBJ2-3; the D gene is possibly TRBD2 (5 bases). The germline CDR1 and CDR2 sequences are LNHDA and SQIVND (reference sequence). CDR3 size: 17 residues. Trimming stripped 1 base from V and 6 bases from J, with 20 bases between.

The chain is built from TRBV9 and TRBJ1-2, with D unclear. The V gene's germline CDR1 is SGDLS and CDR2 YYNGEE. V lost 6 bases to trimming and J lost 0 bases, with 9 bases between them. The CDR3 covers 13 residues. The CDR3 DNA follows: TGTGCCAGCAACAGAGATCCTAACTATGGCTACACCTTC. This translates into CASNRDPNYGYTF.

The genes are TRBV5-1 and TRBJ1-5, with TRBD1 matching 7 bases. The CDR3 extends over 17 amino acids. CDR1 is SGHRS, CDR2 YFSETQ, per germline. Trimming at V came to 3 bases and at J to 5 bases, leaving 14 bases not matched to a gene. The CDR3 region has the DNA TGCGCCAGCAGCTGGGGACCGACAGGGCTCAACGATCAGCCCCAGCATTTT. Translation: CASSWGPTGLNDQPQHF.

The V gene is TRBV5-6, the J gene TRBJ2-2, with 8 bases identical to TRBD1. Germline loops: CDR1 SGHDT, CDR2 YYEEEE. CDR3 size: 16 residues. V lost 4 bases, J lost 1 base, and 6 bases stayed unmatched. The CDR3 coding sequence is TGTGCCAGCAGCCGTTTAGGGACAGGGAACACCGGGGAGCTGTTTTTT. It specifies CASSRLGTGNTGELFF.

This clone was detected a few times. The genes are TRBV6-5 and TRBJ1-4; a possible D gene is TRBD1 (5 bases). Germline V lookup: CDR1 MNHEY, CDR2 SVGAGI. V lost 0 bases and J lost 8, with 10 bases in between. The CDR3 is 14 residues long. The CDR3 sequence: CASSYSAGNEKLFF. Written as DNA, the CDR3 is TGTGCCAGCAGTTACTCCGCAGGGAACGAAAAACTGTTTTTT.

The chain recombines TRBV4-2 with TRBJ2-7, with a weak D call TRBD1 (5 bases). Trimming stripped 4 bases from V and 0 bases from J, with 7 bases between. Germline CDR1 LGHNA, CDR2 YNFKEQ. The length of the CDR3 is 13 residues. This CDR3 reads CASSPGNSYEQYF. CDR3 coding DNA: TGTGCCAGCAGCCCAGGGAACTCCTACGAGCAGTACTTC.

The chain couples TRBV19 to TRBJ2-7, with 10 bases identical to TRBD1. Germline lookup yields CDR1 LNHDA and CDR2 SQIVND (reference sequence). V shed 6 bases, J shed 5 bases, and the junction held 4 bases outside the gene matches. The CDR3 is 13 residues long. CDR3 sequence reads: CASSRDRGDEQYF. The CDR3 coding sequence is TGTGCCAGTAGCAGGGACAGGGGAGACGAGCAGTACTTC.

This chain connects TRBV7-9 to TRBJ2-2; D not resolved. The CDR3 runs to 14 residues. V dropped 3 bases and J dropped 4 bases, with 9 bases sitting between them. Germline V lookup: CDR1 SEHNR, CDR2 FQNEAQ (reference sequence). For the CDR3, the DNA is TGTGCCAGCAGCTTCCAGTACCCCACCGGGGAGCTGTTTTTT. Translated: CASSFQYPTGELFF.

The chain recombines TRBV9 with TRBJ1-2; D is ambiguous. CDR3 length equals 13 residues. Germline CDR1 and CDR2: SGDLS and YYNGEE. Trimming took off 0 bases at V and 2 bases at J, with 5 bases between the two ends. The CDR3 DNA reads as TGTGCCAGCAGCGTAGATCCGAACTATGGCTACACCTTC. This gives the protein CASSVDPNYGYTF.

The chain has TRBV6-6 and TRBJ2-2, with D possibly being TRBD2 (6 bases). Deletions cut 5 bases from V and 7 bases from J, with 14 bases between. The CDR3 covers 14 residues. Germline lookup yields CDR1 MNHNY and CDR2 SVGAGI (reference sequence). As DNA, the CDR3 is TGTGCCAGCAGTGGCCGCGGGGTTGTCGGGGAGCTGTTTTTT. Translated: CASSGRGVVGELFF.

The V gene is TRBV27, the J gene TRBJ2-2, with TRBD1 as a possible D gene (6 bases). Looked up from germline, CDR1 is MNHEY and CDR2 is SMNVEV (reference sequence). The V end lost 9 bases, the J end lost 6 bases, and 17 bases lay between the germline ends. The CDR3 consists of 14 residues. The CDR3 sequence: CARPDRSQAGELFF. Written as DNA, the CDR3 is TGTGCCAGACCCGACAGGAGTCAGGCCGGGGAGCTGTTTTTT.

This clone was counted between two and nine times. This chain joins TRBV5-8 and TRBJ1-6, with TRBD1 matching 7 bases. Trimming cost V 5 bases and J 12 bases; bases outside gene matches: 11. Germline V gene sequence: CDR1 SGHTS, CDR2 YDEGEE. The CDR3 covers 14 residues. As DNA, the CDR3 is TGTGCCAGCAGAATTACAGGGGCCTATAGACCCCTCCACTTT. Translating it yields CASRITGAYRPLHF.

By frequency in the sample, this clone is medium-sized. The CDR3 loop reads CASSIGTLLNIQYF. Written as DNA, the CDR3 is TGTGCCAGTAGTATAGGGACACTCCTAAACATTCAGTACTTC. The rearrangement uses TRBV19 and TRBJ2-4; D perhaps matches TRBD1 (5 bases). The length of the CDR3 is 14 residues. The germline gives CDR1 LNHDA, CDR2 SQIVND (reference sequence). The V and J ends lost 1 base and 6 bases respectively, with 10 bases between them.

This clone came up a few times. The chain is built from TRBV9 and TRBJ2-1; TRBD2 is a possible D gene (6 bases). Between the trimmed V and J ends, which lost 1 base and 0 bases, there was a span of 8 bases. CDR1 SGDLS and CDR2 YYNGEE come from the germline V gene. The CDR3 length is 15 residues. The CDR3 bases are TGTGCCAGCAGCGTAAGGAGGGACTCCTACAATGAGCAGTTCTTC. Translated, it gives CASSVRRDSYNEQFF.

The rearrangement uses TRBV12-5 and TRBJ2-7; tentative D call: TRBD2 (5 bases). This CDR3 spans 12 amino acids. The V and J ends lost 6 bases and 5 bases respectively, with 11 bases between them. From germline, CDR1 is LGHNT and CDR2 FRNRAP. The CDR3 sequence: CASGNGVDEQYF. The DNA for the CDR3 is TGTGCTAGTGGAAACGGGGTCGACGAGCAGTACTTC. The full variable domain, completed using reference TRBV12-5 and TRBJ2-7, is DARVTQTPRHKVTEMGQEVTMRCQPILGHNTVFWYRQTMMQGLELLAYFRNRAPLDDSGMPKDRFSAEMPDATLATLKIQPSEPRDSAVYFCASGNGVDEQYFGPGTRLTVT.